Shown below are 25 T cell receptor beta chains from a single sample sequenced in a study of CXCR3-negative and CXCR3-positive naive CD8 T cells. Each TRB cDNA library was prepared by 5' RACE (with UMI labels). With the 5' RACE reads reprocessed, TCRdb shows one record per CDR3 protein and no DNA. The table lists 140,000 to 150,000 distinct CDR3 sequences, with 0.25% to 0.35% in the top ten. No antigen is known for these receptors. General study results and limits: Compared with CXCR3-negative naive cells, CXCR3-positive naive cells showed more hydrophobic TRB CDR3s.

Sequenced sample: naive CXCR3+ CD8+ T cells from blood. The subset: CD45RO-CCR7+CD27+CD95- naive CD8+ T cells expressing CXCR3 (TNR3+). The receptor set was obtained from a human donor in good health. Some clones in this sample may be carry-over from other donors' samples.

CDR3 sequence: CASSLEGVADTQYF. J is TRBJ2-3 and V is TRBV7-9; TCRdb designates TRBD2, a call that cannot be tested without DNA. Germline-derived CDR1 and CDR2 are SEHNR and FQNEAQ (reference sequence). The CDR3 has 14 residues.

The rearrangement links TRBV7-2 to TRBJ1-2; there is no DNA to check the TCRdb D call of TRBD1. The CDR3 loop spans 14 amino acids. The germline CDR1 and CDR2 sequences are SGHTA and FQGNSA. The CDR3 loop reads CASSLAQGLYGYTF.

The gene calls are TRBV7-9 and TRBJ2-7; there is no DNA to check the TCRdb D call of TRBD1. Germline assignment: CDR1 SEHNR and CDR2 FQNEAQ (reference sequence). The CDR3 is 14 amino acids. The CDR3 region is CASSLPDRVHEQYF.

This rearrangement joins TRBV2 to TRBJ2-3; with no DNA, the TCRdb D assignment of TRBD1 cannot be verified. This CDR3 contains 18 residues. CDR1 is SNHLY and CDR2 is FYNNEI in the germline V gene. The CDR3 spells CASSALIKTGVGTDTQYF.

The rearrangement links TRBV19 to TRBJ2-7; the TCRdb D gene call, TRBD1, has no DNA to confirm it. CDR3 length equals 16 residues. From germline, CDR1 is LNHDA and CDR2 SQIVND (reference sequence). CDR3 loop: CASSIGAGTGTYEQYF.

The V gene is TRBV10-3, the J gene TRBJ2-5. The germline CDR1 and CDR2 sequences are ENHRY and SYGVKD. This CDR3 contains 13 residues. CDR3 sequence: CAISETTQETQYF.

V is TRBV7-9 and J is TRBJ2-2; TCRdb returns TRBD2, unconfirmable since there is no DNA. Germline V CDR1 and CDR2: SEHNR, FQNEAQ (reference sequence). The CDR3 loop spans 16 amino acids. This CDR3 is CASSFIADHGTGELFF.

The chain is built from TRBV7-9 and TRBJ2-5; the D call from TCRdb, TRBD1, cannot be confirmed without DNA. Germline loops: CDR1 SEHNR, CDR2 FQNEAQ (reference sequence). This CDR3 has 13 amino acids. The CDR3 is CASSRPGGETQYF.

Here the CDR3 reads CSARGGHYGYTF. The J gene is TRBJ1-2, the V gene TRBV20-1. The CDR3 loop spans 12 amino acids. Germline V gene sequence: CDR1 DFQATT, CDR2 SNEGSKA (reference sequence).

The V call is TRBV29-1, the J call TRBJ2-7; checking the TCRdb D call of TRBD2 is not possible without DNA. The germline CDR1 and CDR2 sequences are SQVTM and ANQGSEA. The CDR3 runs 14 residues. The CDR3 spells CSVAGLAGFYEQYF.

J is TRBJ2-3 and V is TRBV7-6; lacking DNA, the TRBD1 call made by TCRdb goes unchecked. Germline V CDR1 and CDR2: SGHVS, FNYEAQ. This CDR3 region has 18 residues. CDR3 sequence: CASSLAASQGSYTDTQYF.

V usage is TRBV20-1 and J usage is TRBJ1-2; absent DNA, TCRdb's TRBD1 call cannot be checked. Germline loops: CDR1 DFQATT, CDR2 SNEGSKA (reference sequence). The CDR3 covers 15 residues. The CDR3 region is CSARDRGGEGCGYTF.

V and J are TRBV28 and TRBJ2-3; there is no DNA to check the TCRdb D call of TRBD2. CDR3 length: 16 amino acids. Per germline, CDR1 MDHEN and CDR2 SYDVKM. CDR3 residues: CASSSGTSERTDTQYF. Full variable domain (rest looked up from reference TRBV28 and TRBJ2-3): DVKVTQSSRYLVKRTGEKVFLECVQDMDHENMFWYRQDPGLGLRLIYFSYDVKMKEKGDIPEGYSVSREKKERFSLILESASTNQTSMYLCASSSGTSERTDTQYFGPGTRLTVL.

The CDR3 region is CASSPPGVAGANVLTF. The chain links TRBV18 to TRBJ2-6. The CDR3 length is 16 residues. Germline CDR1 is KGHSH and CDR2 is LQKENI.

The chain has TRBV29-1 and TRBJ2-7; TCRdb picks TRBD1, but there is no DNA to check that call. The germline gives CDR1 SQVTM, CDR2 ANQGSEA. This CDR3 has 15 residues. The CDR3: CSVLQLKGQWYEQYF.

CDR3 loop: CASSVHNEQFF. The chain employs TRBV9 and TRBJ2-1. The CDR3 sequence is 11 residues long. Germline V CDR1 and CDR2: SGDLS, YYNGEE.

V gene TRBV30 combines with J gene TRBJ2-7; TCRdb names TRBD1, which stays unverified in the absence of DNA. The CDR3 is 11 amino acids. Germline loops: CDR1 GTSNPN, CDR2 SVGIG (reference sequence). The CDR3 here is CAWSPGSEQYF.

This chain uses TRBV19 with TRBJ1-1. This CDR3 is built from 14 residues. CDR1 is LNHDA and CDR2 is SQIVND in the germline V gene (reference sequence). CDR3 in amino acids: CASSEGSMNTEAFF.

The chain couples TRBV4-2 to TRBJ2-7. Germline CDR1 LGHNA, CDR2 YNFKEQ. CDR3 length equals 12 residues. The CDR3 region is CASSQGFSEQYF.

The V call is TRBV7-8, the J call TRBJ2-7; the TCRdb call, TRBD2, lacks DNA for checking. The CDR3 sequence is 17 residues long. CDR1 and CDR2 (germline): SGHVS, FQNEAQ. CDR3: CASSLPAGSGGDYEQYF.

This chain's CDR3 is CASSPPGQATSYEQYF. The V and J genes are TRBV5-1 and TRBJ2-7; absent DNA, TCRdb's TRBD1 call cannot be checked. Germline loops: CDR1 SGHRS, CDR2 YFSETQ. The CDR3 has 16 residues.

The J gene is TRBJ2-3, the V gene TRBV5-5; TCRdb proposes TRBD1, but this gene call is untestable without DNA. The CDR3 spans 15 residues. CDR1 and CDR2 (germline): SGHKS, YYEKEE (reference sequence). The chain's CDR3 is CASSFEGDGTDTQYF.

CDR3 loop: CASSVDGTAYEQYF. The chain has TRBV9 and TRBJ2-7; absent DNA, TCRdb's TRBD1 call cannot be checked. CDR1 is SGDLS and CDR2 is YYNGEE in the germline V gene. The CDR3 extends over 14 amino acids.

The CDR3 loop reads CASSNRRGSSTDTQYF. J is TRBJ2-3 and V is TRBV7-9. The CDR3 contains 16 residues. Germline loops: CDR1 SEHNR, CDR2 FQNEAQ (reference sequence).

The CDR3 reads CASSVATEPQTEAFF. This chain connects TRBV9 to TRBJ1-1; the D call from TCRdb, TRBD1, cannot be confirmed without DNA. CDR1 is SGDLS and CDR2 is YYNGEE in the germline V gene. The CDR3 sequence is 15 residues long.